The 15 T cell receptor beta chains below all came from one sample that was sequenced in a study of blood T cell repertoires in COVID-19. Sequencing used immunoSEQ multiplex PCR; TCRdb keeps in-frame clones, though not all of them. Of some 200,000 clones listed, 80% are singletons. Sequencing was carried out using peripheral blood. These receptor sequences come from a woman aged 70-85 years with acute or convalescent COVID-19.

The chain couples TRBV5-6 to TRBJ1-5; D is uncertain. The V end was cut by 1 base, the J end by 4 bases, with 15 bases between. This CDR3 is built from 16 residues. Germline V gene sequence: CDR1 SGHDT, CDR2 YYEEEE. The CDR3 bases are TGTGCCAGCAGCTTGTGGTCCGGGGTAGGTAATCAGCCCCAGCATTTT. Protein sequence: CASSLWSGVGNQPQHF.

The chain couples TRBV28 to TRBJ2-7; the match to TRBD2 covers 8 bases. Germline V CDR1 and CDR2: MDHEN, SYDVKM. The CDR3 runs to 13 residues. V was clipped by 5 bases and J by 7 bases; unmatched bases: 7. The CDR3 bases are TGTGCCAGCAGTCGGACTAGCTCGGGGGAGCAGTACTTC. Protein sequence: CASSRTSSGEQYF.

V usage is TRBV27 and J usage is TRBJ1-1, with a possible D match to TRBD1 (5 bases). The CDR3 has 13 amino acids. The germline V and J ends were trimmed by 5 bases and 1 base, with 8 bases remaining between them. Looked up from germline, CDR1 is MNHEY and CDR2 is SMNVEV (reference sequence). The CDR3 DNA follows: TGTGCCAGCAGTCCTAGGGGGAACACTGAAGCTTTCTTT. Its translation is CASSPRGNTEAFF.

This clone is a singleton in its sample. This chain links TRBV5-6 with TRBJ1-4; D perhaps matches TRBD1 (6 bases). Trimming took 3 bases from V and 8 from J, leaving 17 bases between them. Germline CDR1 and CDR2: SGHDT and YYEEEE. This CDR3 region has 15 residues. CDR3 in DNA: TGTGCCAGCAGCTATGGAATACAGGGAGAAGAAAAACTGTTTTTT. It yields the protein CASSYGIQGEEKLFF.

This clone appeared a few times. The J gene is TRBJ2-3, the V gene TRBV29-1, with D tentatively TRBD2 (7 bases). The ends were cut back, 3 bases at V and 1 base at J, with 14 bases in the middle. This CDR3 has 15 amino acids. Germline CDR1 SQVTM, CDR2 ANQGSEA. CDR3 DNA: TGCAGCGTTGAGGGGGGGGGCAGAGGCACAGATACGCAGTATTTT. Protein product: CSVEGGGRGTDTQYF.

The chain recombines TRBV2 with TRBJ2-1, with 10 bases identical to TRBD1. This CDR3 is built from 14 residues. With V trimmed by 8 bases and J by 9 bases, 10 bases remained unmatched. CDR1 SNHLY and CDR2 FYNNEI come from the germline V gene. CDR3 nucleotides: TGTGCCAGCCAACCGGGACAGGGGTTCGGTGAGCAGTTCTTC. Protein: CASQPGQGFGEQFF.

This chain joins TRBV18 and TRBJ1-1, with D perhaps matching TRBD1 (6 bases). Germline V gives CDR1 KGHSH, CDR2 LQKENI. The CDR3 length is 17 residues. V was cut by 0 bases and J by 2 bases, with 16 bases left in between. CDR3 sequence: CASSPPITIQGNTEAFF. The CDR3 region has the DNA TGTGCCAGCTCACCACCTATAACTATACAGGGTAACACTGAAGCTTTCTTT.

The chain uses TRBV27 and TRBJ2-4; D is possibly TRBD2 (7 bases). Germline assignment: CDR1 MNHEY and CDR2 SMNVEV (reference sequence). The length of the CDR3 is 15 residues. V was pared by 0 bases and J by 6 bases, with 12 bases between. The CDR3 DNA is TGTGCCAGCAGTTTATCGGGGGGGCGCAGAAACATTCAGTACTTC. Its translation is CASSLSGGRRNIQYF.

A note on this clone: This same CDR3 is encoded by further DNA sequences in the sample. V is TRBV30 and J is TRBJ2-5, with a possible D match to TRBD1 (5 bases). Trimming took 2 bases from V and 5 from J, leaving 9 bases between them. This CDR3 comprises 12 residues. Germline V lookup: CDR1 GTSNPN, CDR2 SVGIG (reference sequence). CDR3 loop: CAWSPGLETQYF. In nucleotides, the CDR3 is TGTGCCTGGAGTCCAGGGCTCGAGACCCAGTACTTC.

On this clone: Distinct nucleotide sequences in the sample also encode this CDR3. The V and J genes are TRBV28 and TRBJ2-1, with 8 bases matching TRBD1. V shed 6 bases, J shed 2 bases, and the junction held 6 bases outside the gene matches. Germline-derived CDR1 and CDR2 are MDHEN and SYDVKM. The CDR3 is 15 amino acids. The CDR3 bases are TGTGCCAGCAGATTCCGGGACAGGCCCTACAATGAGCAGTTCTTC. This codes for CASRFRDRPYNEQFF.

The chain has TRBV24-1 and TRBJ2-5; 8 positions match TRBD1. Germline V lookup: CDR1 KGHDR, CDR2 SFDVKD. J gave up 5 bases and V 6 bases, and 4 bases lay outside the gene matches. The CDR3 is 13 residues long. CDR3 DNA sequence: TGTGCCACCAGTAACAGGGGGTTGGAGACCCAGTACTTC. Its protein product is CATSNRGLETQYF.

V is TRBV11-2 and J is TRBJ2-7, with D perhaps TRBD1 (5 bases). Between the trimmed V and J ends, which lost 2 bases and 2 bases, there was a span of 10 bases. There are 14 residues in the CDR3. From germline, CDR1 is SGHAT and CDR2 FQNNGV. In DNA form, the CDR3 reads TGTGCCAGCAGCTTACTTAGGGGTCCCTACGAGCAGTACTTC. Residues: CASSLLRGPYEQYF.

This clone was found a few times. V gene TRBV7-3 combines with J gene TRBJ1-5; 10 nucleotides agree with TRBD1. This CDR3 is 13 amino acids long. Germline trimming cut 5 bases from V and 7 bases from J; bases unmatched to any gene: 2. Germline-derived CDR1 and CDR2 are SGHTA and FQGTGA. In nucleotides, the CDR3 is TGTGCCAGCAGCATGGGACAGGGGCAGCCCCAGCATTTT. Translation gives CASSMGQGQPQHF.

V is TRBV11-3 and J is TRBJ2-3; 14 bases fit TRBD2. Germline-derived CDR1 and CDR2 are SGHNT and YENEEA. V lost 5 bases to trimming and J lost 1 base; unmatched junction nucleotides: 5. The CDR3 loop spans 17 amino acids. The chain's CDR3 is CASSGRLAGGGTDTQYF. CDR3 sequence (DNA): TGTGCCAGCAGCGGGAGACTAGCGGGAGGGGGCACAGATACGCAGTATTTT.

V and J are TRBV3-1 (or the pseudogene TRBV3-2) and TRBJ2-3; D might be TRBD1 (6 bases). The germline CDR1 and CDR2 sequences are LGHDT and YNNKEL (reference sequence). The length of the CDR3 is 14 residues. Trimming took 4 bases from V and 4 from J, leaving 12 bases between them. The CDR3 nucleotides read TGTGCCAGCAGCCCAGGGGTGGGCTCAGATACGCAGTATTTT. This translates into CASSPGVGSDTQYF.